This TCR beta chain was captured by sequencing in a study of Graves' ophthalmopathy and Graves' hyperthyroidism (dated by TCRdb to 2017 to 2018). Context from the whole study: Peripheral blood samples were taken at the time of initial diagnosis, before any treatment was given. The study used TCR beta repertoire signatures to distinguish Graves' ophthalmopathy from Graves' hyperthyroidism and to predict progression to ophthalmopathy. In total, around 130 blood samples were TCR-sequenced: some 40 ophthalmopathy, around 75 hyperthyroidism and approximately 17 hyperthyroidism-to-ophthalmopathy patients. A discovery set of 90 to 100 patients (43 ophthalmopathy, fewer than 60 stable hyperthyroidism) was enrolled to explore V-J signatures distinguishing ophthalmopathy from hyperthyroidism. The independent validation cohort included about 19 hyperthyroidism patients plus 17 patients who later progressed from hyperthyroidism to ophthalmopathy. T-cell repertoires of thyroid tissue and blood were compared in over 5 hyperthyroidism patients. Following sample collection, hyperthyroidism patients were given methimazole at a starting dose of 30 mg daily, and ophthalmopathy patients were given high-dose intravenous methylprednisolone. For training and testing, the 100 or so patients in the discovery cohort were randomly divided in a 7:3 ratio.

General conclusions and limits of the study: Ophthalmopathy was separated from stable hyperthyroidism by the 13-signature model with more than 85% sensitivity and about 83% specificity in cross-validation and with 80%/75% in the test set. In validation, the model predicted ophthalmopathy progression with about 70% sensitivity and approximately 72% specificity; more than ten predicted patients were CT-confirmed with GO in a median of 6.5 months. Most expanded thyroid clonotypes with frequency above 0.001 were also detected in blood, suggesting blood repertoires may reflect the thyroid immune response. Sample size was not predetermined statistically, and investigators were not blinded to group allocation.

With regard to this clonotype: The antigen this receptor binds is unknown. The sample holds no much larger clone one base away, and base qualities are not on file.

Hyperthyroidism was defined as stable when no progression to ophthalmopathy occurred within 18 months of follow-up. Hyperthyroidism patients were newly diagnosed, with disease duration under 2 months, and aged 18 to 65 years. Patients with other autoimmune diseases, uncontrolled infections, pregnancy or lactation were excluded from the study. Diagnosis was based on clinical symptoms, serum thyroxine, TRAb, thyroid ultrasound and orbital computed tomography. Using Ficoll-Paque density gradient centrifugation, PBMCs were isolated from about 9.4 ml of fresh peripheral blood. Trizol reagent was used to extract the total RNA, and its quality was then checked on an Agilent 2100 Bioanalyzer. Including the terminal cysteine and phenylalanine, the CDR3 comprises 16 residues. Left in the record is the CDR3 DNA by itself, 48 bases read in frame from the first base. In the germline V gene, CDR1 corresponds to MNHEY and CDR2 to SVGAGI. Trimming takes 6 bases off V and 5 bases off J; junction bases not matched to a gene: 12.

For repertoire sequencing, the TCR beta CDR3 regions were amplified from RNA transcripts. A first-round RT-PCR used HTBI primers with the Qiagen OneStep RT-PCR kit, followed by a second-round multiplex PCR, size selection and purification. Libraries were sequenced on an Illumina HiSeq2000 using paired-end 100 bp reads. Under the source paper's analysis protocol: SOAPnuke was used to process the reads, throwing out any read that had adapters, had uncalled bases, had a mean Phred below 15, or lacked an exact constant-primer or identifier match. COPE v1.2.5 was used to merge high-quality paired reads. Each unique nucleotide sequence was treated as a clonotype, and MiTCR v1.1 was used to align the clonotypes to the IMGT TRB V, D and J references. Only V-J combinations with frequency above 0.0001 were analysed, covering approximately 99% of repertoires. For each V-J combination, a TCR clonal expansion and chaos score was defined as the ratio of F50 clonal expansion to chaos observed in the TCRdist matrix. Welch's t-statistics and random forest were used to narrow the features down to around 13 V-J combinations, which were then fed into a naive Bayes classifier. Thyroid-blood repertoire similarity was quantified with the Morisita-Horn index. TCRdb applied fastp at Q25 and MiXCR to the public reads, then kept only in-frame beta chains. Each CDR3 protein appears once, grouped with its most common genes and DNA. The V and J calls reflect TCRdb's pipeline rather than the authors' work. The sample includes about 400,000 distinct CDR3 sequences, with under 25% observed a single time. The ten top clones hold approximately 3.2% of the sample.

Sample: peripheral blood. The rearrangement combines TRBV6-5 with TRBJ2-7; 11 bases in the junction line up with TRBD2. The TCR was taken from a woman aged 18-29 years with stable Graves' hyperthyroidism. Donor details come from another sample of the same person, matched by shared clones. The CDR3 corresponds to CASRLAGGIRGHEQYF. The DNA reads TGTGCCAGCAGATTAGCGGGAGGGATCAGGGGCCACGAGCAGTACTTC.